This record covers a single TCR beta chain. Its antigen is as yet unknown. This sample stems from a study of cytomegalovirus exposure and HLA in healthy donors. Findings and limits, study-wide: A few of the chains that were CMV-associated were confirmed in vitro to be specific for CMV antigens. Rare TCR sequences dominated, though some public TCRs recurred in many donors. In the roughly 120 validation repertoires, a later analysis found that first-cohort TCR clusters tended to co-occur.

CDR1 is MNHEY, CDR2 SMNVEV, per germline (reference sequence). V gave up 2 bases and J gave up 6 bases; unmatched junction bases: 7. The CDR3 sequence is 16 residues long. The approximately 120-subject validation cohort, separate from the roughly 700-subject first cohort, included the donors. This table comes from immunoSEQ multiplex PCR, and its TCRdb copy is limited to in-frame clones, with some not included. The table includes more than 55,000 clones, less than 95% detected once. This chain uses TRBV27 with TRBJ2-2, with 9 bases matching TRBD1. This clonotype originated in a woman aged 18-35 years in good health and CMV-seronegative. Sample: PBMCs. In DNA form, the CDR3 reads TGTGCCAGCAGTTTACTCGGGACAGGGCTGGCCGGGGAGCTGTTTTTT. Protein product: CASSLLGTGLAGELFF.